The present T cell receptor beta chain was sequenced within a study of T-cell reconstitution after alpha-beta-depleted transplantation in children (dated by TCRdb to 2016 to 2017). With respect to the entire study: The study quantitatively tracked T-cell immune reconstitution after TCRalphabeta/CD19-depleted allogeneic hematopoietic cell transplantation in children using TCR repertoire profiling.

Comments on this clonotype: Its antigen is currently not known. No quality values exist for individual bases; no much larger clone is one base distant.

Libraries were constructed by PCR. Sequencing relied on an Illumina HiSeq 2500. TCR libraries were prepared with molecular barcoding, using unique molecular identifiers to normalize TCRbeta repertoire quantification. TCRdb itself trimmed the public reads at Q25 with fastp, ran MiXCR and retained productive beta chains. Rows are combined by CDR3 protein, so each entry shows the most common genes and DNA. This sample has more than 250,000 distinct CDR3 sequences in its table, and about a tenth of those were observed once. Roughly a tenth of the sample belongs to the ten largest clones. The specimen comprised PBMCs from the stem cell graft donor, sampled from the stem cell graft. The clonotype comes from a human donor who donated a stem cell graft to a child with SCID.

The CDR3 region reads CASSYQHTGELFF. The sequenced DNA: TGTGCCAGCAGCTACCAGCACACCGGGGAGCTGTTTTTT. The sequence is built from TRBV7-3 and TRBJ2-2, with the D gene call left open. CDR1 and CDR2 are read off the germline V gene as SGHTA and FQGTGA. The CDR3 has 13 amino acids, counting the end cysteine and phenylalanine. Just the 39-base CDR3 DNA is kept, in frame starting at base 1. V is reduced by 4 bases and J by 3 bases, leaving a spacing of 6 bases between them. Beyond the CDR3, the reference TRBV7-3 and TRBJ2-2 genes provide the residues; the full variable domain reads: GAGVSQTPSNKVTEKGKYVELRCDPISGHTALYWYRQSLGQGPEFLIYFQGTGAADDSGLPNDRFFAVRPEGSVSTLKIQRTERGDSAVYLCASSYQHTGELFFGEGSRLTVL.